This passage covers 28 T cell receptor beta chains from one sample sequenced in a study of monozygotic twins with inflammatory bowel disease. For each CDR3 protein, TCRdb gives one entry from its re-call of the 5' RACE reads, without DNA. This listing includes 150,000 to 200,000 distinct CDR3 sequences. The sample comprised blood. These receptors originate from a human donor with ulcerative colitis or Crohn's disease, or a healthy co-twin of an affected twin (not recorded which).

CDR3: CASSLDMGGAGTDTQYF. The chain uses TRBV5-1 and TRBJ2-3; TCRdb gives TRBD1 as the D gene, but with no DNA this cannot be confirmed. The germline V gene has CDR1 SGHRS and CDR2 YFSETQ. The CDR3 has 17 amino acids. The entire variable domain, with the rest obtained from reference TRBV5-1 and TRBJ2-3, is as follows: KAGVTQTPRYLIKTRGQQVTLSCSPISGHRSVSWYQQTPGQGLQFLFEYFSETQRNKGNFPGRFSGRQFSNSRSEMNVSTLELGDSALYLCASSLDMGGAGTDTQYFGPGTRLTVL.

J is TRBJ1-4 and V is TRBV5-1. The germline V gene has CDR1 SGHRS and CDR2 YFSETQ. This CDR3 has 14 residues. CDR3: CASSLSLVNEKLFF.

The V and J genes are TRBV18 and TRBJ1-2. There are 15 residues in the CDR3. Per the germline V gene, CDR1 is KGHSH and CDR2 is LQKENI. This CDR3 reads CASSPRADPNYGYTF.

The rearrangement links TRBV5-1 to TRBJ2-5; absent DNA, TCRdb's TRBD2 call cannot be checked. The CDR3 sequence is 14 residues long. Germline V gene sequence: CDR1 SGHRS, CDR2 YFSETQ. CDR3 loop: CASTMGAGQETQYF.

The CDR3 reads CASSPYKGTSGVNEQFF. The chain is built from TRBV4-3 and TRBJ2-1; TCRdb's assignment of TRBD2 cannot be checked, as there is no DNA. The CDR3 length is 17 residues. CDR1 and CDR2 from the germline V gene are LGHNA and YSLEER.

V is TRBV5-1 and J is TRBJ1-2. The length of the CDR3 is 14 residues. CDR1 and CDR2 from the germline V gene are SGHRS and YFSETQ. CDR3: CASSFQSALYGYTF.

J is TRBJ2-5 and V is TRBV4-1; TCRdb picks TRBD1, but there is no DNA to check that call. The germline V gene encodes CDR1 MGHRA and CDR2 YSYEKL. The length of the CDR3 is 14 residues. The CDR3 spells CASSLDRVGETQYF.

The rearrangement links TRBV3-1 to TRBJ2-5; the TRBD2 assignment by TCRdb is unverifiable without DNA. CDR1 and CDR2 from the germline V gene are LGHDT and YNNKEL (reference sequence). The CDR3 consists of 14 residues. The CDR3 loop is CASSLGLNQETQYF.

The V gene is TRBV20-1, the J gene TRBJ2-3; TCRdb's D call of TRBD1 is untestable without DNA. Germline V gene sequence: CDR1 DFQATT, CDR2 SNEGSKA (reference sequence). This CDR3 spans 16 amino acids. This CDR3 reads CSAREVVEGTWNTQYF.

This sequence joins TRBV9 and TRBJ2-1; lacking DNA, the TRBD2 call made by TCRdb goes unchecked. Germline loops: CDR1 SGDLS, CDR2 YYNGEE. This CDR3 spans 17 amino acids. The CDR3 sequence: CASSFRTSGRAYNEQFF.

The chain recombines TRBV28 with TRBJ1-1; TCRdb gives TRBD1 as the D gene, but with no DNA this cannot be confirmed. The CDR3 covers 14 residues. Germline V lookup: CDR1 MDHEN, CDR2 SYDVKM. CDR3 loop: CASSLRGLNTEALF.

V is TRBV2 and J is TRBJ2-7. The germline CDR1 and CDR2 sequences are SNHLY and FYNNEI. The CDR3 extends over 15 amino acids. CDR3 residues: CASSEQTQATYEQYF.

J is TRBJ1-1 and V is TRBV20-1; as DNA is missing, the TRBD1 call by TCRdb cannot be tested. The germline V gene encodes CDR1 DFQATT and CDR2 SNEGSKA (reference sequence). The CDR3 has 14 residues. CDR3 loop: CSARTGSSHTEAFF.

This sequence joins TRBV25-1 and TRBJ1-2; TCRdb's D call of TRBD1 is untestable without DNA. This CDR3 spans 13 amino acids. Germline V gene sequence: CDR1 MGHDK, CDR2 SYGVNS. Here the CDR3 reads CASSEYWGYGYTF.

The chain has TRBV7-3 and TRBJ2-7; TCRdb returns TRBD1, unconfirmable since there is no DNA. CDR3 length equals 12 residues. Germline V gene data show CDR1 as SGHTA and CDR2 as FQGTGA. CDR3 residues: CASSSVLYEQYF.

V and J are TRBV6-5 and TRBJ1-2; the TRBD1 assignment by TCRdb is unverifiable without DNA. CDR1 is MNHEY and CDR2 is SVGAGI in the germline V gene. The CDR3 spans 14 residues. This chain's CDR3 is CASSSQGADYGYTF.

This rearrangement joins TRBV6-5 to TRBJ1-2; without DNA, the TCRdb call of TRBD1 cannot be checked. Germline assignment: CDR1 MNHEY and CDR2 SVGAGI. CDR3 length: 14 residues. The CDR3 sequence: CASSYRAVGSGYTF.

The chain combines TRBV7-2 with TRBJ1-1. The germline CDR1 and CDR2 sequences are SGHTA and FQGNSA. The length of the CDR3 is 15 residues. The CDR3 is CASSFWRDGVTEAFF.

V gene TRBV12-3 or TRBV12-4 combines with J gene TRBJ2-5; TCRdb outputs TRBD1, but without DNA this stays unchecked. The CDR3 extends over 14 amino acids. The CDR3 reads CASSPSGAGETQYF.

The chain carries TRBV5-6 and TRBJ2-1; TCRdb's D call of TRBD2 is untestable without DNA. The CDR3 is 16 amino acids. Germline V gives CDR1 SGHDT, CDR2 YYEEEE. CDR3 loop: CASSSTSGGPYNEQFF.

The rearrangement joins TRBV29-1 to TRBJ1-2; TCRdb returns TRBD1, unconfirmable since there is no DNA. Per the germline V gene, CDR1 is SQVTM and CDR2 is ANQGSEA. The CDR3 totals 12 residues. The CDR3: CSVMDSFYGYTF.

The rearrangement links TRBV4-1 to TRBJ1-3. The germline gives CDR1 MGHRA, CDR2 YSYEKL. CDR3 size: 17 residues. CDR3 amino acids: CASSQTGLISSGNTIYF.

The chain is built from TRBV6-1 and TRBJ1-2. This CDR3 has 14 residues. Germline values: CDR1 MNHNS, CDR2 SASEGT. CDR3: CASSPATTNYGYTF.

This chain links TRBV7-3 with TRBJ2-3; TCRdb names TRBD2, which stays unverified in the absence of DNA. The CDR3 consists of 15 residues. Germline values: CDR1 SGHTA, CDR2 FQGTGA. The CDR3 region is CASSSGGPSYYPQYF. Full variable domain (outside the CDR3, taken from reference TRBV7-3 and TRBJ2-3): GAGVSQTPSNKVTEKGKYVELRCDPISGHTALYWYRQSLGQGPEFLIYFQGTGAADDSGLPNDRFFAVRPEGSVSTLKIQRTERGDSAVYLCASSSGGPSYYPQYFGPGTRLTVL.

The chain employs TRBV5-4 and TRBJ2-1; without DNA, the TCRdb call of TRBD1 cannot be checked. Per germline, CDR1 SGHNT and CDR2 YYREEE (reference sequence). The length of the CDR3 is 14 residues. CDR3 in amino acids: CASSPGGAANEQFF.

The genes are TRBV6-1 and TRBJ1-1. CDR3 size: 18 residues. Germline V CDR1 and CDR2: MNHNS, SASEGT. CDR3 sequence reads: CASSPSFARRSKNTEAFF.

This chain links TRBV19 with TRBJ1-6; TCRdb gives TRBD1 as the D gene, but with no DNA this cannot be confirmed. The CDR3 has 15 amino acids. CDR1 and CDR2 from the germline V gene are LNHDA and SQIVND (reference sequence). This CDR3 reads CASSIGGIRDSPLHF.

The CDR3 reads CATPGRGYNEQFF. V and J are TRBV23-1 and TRBJ2-1; TCRdb gives TRBD1 as the D gene, but with no DNA this cannot be confirmed. TRBV23-1 is an open reading frame, and its role is uncertain. The CDR3 length is 13 residues.